These T cell receptor beta chains were read from a single sample in a study of regulatory and conventional T cells in breast cancer. TCRdb used MiXCR to reprocess the PCR reads, holding one entry per CDR3 protein. The repertoire holds fewer than 20,000 distinct CDR3 sequences, around a third seen once, with approximately 1.6% in the top ten. Material: conventional T cells from blood. The receptors stem from a female donor in good health. CDR3s include the opening cysteine and the closing phenylalanine or tryptophan. A D gene is named only where the DNA matches it firmly. Size is omitted from some rows. Given values are once, few, many or a class for expanded clones.

NA,TRBV18,NA,TRBJ2-1,12,TGTGCCAGCAGGGGGTCCTACAATGATCAGTTCTTC,CASRGSYNDQFF
NA,TRBV28,NA,TRBJ2-1,10,TGTGCCAGCAGTTTCAAGGAGCAGTTCTTC,CASSFKEQFF
NA,TRBV6-5,few,TRBJ2-7,15,TGTGCCAGCAGTTACAGGCAGGGGTTGTCCTACGAGCAGTACTTC,CASSYRQGLSYEQYF
NA,TRBV7-3,NA,TRBJ2-5,15,TGTGCCAGCAGCTCCTGGGGGGGGGCTGCAGAGACCCAGTACTTC,CASSSWGGAAETQYF
NA,TRBV20-1,NA,TRBJ1-6,15,TGCAGTGCGTCGCAGGCGAGCTCCTATAATTCACCCCTCCACTTC,CSASQASSYNSPLHF
NA,TRBV4-1,few,TRBJ1-6,15,TGCGCCAGCAGCCCCCGGACGACCGCGAATTCACCCCTCCACTTT,CASSPRTTANSPLHF
TRBD2,TRBV19,many,TRBJ2-3,16,TGTGCCACCACTCGACTGGGACTAGCGGGGCAGAATACGCAGTATTTT,CATTRLGLAGQNTQYF
NA,TRBV5-1,few,TRBJ1-4,14,TGCGCCAGCAACCAAGGGGCAACTAATGAAAAACTGTTTTTT,CASNQGATNEKLFF
TRBD2,TRBV28,NA,TRBJ2-1,15,TGTGCCAGCAGTTCGGGACTAGCGGGAGTCCATGAGCAGTTCTTC,CASSSGLAGVHEQFF
TRBD1,TRBV7-9,NA,TRBJ2-3,14,TGTGTCAGCAGCCTCAGGGGGCAGACAGATACGCAGTATTTT,CVSSLRGQTDTQYF
NA,TRBV20-1,NA,TRBJ1-2,13,TGCAGTGCTAGAGAGCCAGGGGCGGGTGGCTACACCTTC,CSAREPGAGGYTF
TRBD1,TRBV12-5,NA,TRBJ1-5,19,TGTGCTAGTAGTCTAACGGACAGGGGCCTAATCTATAGCAATCAGCCCCAGCATTTT,CASSLTDRGLIYSNQPQHF
TRBD2,TRBV2,medium-sized,TRBJ2-3,16,TGTGCCAGCAATGGGGGTAGCGGGGGGGCGACAGATACGCAGTATTTT,CASNGGSGGATDTQYF
NA,TRBV5-4,NA,TRBJ1-6,17,TGTGCCAGCAGCCGCGGACACCCTACCTCCTATAATTCACCCCTCCACTTT,CASSRGHPTSYNSPLHF
NA,TRBV4-1,NA,TRBJ1-5,12,TGCGCCAGCAGCCAAGGCCATCAGCCCCAGCATTTT,CASSQGHQPQHF
TRBD1,TRBV7-9,NA,TRBJ1-3,17,TGTGCCAGCAGCGGATACAGGCAGGGGGTAGCTGGAAACACCATATATTTT,CASSGYRQGVAGNTIYF
TRBD2,TRBV7-2,NA,TRBJ2-3,15,TGTGCCAGCAGCTTAGGTGTGGGAGGGAGCTCGGCGCAGTATTTT,CASSLGVGGSSAQYF
TRBD1,TRBV29-1,NA,TRBJ2-7,15,TGCAGCGTTGCCGGTGGGACAGGGGGTTACTACGAGCAGTACTTC,CSVAGGTGGYYEQYF
NA,TRBV4-3,NA,TRBJ2-3,17,TGTGCCAGCAGCCAAGGGGAGAGTGGACCTAGCACAGATACGCAGTATTTT,CASSQGESGPSTDTQYF
NA,TRBV6-5,medium-sized,TRBJ2-3,14,TGTGCCAGCAGCTCGACGGGAGTGGCGGATACGCAGTATTTT,CASSSTGVADTQYF
TRBD2,TRBV20-1,few,TRBJ2-1,17,TGCAGTGCTAGAGAGAGGGACTTAGCGGGTCCCGGGGATGAGCAGTTCTTC,CSARERDLAGPGDEQFF
TRBD2,TRBV4-1,NA,TRBJ2-1,18,TGCGCCAGCAGCCAAACCTCACTAGCGCTAGGCTCCTACAATGAGCAGTTCTTC,CASSQTSLALGSYNEQFF
TRBD1,TRBV18,many,TRBJ2-3,15,TGTGCCAGCTCACGGCCCGGGACAGGCACAGATACGCAGTATTTT,CASSRPGTGTDTQYF
NA,TRBV12-3/TRBV12-4,large,TRBJ1-1,10,TGTGCCAGCAGTCCCTTGGGCGCTTTCTTT,CASSPLGAFF
TRBD2,TRBV5-1,medium-sized,TRBJ2-1,15,TGCGCCAGCAGCCCAAGCGGGAGCACGTACAATGAGCAGTTCTTC,CASSPSGSTYNEQFF
NA,TRBV5-1,medium-sized,TRBJ2-3,12,TGCGCCAGTCGGTACAGCACAGATACGCAGTATTTT,CASRYSTDTQYF
NA,TRBV19,NA,TRBJ1-5,17,TGTGCCAGTAGTATTAATTTGTTGCGGGGTTATCAACAGCCCCAGCATTTT,CASSINLLRGYQQPQHF
TRBD1,TRBV10-3,once,TRBJ1-5,16,TGTGCCATCAGTGATGGGGACAGGGGAAGAAATCAGCCCCAGCATTTT,CAISDGDRGRNQPQHF
TRBD2,TRBV6-2/TRBV6-3,NA,TRBJ2-1,18,TGTGCCAGCAGTTACACTTTTGGGGCGGGGGGGCCTCGCAATGAGCAGTTCTTC,CASSYTFGAGGPRNEQFF
NA,TRBV4-1,NA,TRBJ2-7,16,TGCGCCAGCAGCCCGACTGGGAGAAGGAGGGTACCCGAGCAGTACTTC,CASSPTGRRRVPEQYF
NA,TRBV4-1,few,TRBJ2-1,13,TGCGCCAGCAGCCAAGAACGCGACCTTGAGCAGTTCTTC,CASSQERDLEQFF
NA,TRBV12-3/TRBV12-4,few,TRBJ1-1,12,TGTGCCAGCAGTTTCCCGAACACTGAAGCTTTCTTT,CASSFPNTEAFF
TRBD1,TRBV20-1,NA,TRBJ1-3,15,TGCAGTGCTAGACTCGACAGGGCAGGGGGAAACACCATATATTTT,CSARLDRAGGNTIYF
NA,TRBV7-2,NA,TRBJ2-1,15,TGTGCCAGCAGCTTAGCGCAGGGGACCTACAATGAGCAGTTCTTC,CASSLAQGTYNEQFF
TRBD2,TRBV7-2,few,TRBJ2-1,13,TGTGCCAGCAGCACACGGGGGGGTTATGAGCAGTTCTTC,CASSTRGGYEQFF
NA,TRBV4-1,few,TRBJ1-2,15,TGCGCCAGCAGCCTCTCGGGGAGGGGGAGCTATGGCTACACCTTC,CASSLSGRGSYGYTF
TRBD2,TRBV7-9,NA,TRBJ2-3,18,TGTGCCAGCAGCCACACCTGGACTAGCGGAACTAGCACAGATACGCAGTATTTT,CASSHTWTSGTSTDTQYF
NA,TRBV7-9,few,TRBJ1-3,15,TGTGCCAGCACCCAGCTCGGGGGCGCCGGAAACACCATATATTTT,CASTQLGGAGNTIYF
TRBD1,TRBV2,few,TRBJ1-1,16,TGTGCCAGCAGTGAAAGGGGGATAACAGGGGACACTGAAGCTTTCTTT,CASSERGITGDTEAFF
NA,TRBV19,medium-sized,TRBJ2-7,14,TGTGCCAGTAGTAGGAACGACGTCTCCTACGAGCAGTACTTC,CASSRNDVSYEQYF
TRBD2,TRBV13,medium-sized,TRBJ2-4,18,TGTGCCAGCAGCTTACTGCGGGAGGGCCTGGGAGCCAAAAACATTCAGTACTTC,CASSLLREGLGAKNIQYF
TRBD1,TRBV20-1,NA,TRBJ1-5,14,TGCAGTGCTCTACAAAACGGACAGGGGAAGCCGCAGCATTTT,CSALQNGQGKPQHF
NA,TRBV29-1,medium-sized,TRBJ2-1,13,TGCAGCGTTGAAGCTCCTCTCAGAAATGAGCAGTTCTTC,CSVEAPLRNEQFF
TRBD2,TRBV5-1,few,TRBJ2-7,14,TGCGCCAGCAGCTTGGTTCGGGAGGATTCCGAGCAGTACTTC,CASSLVREDSEQYF
NA,TRBV12-3/TRBV12-4,once,TRBJ2-1,16,TGTGCCAGCACCCTAGAAGTTCTCTACTCCTACAATGAGCAGTTCTTC,CASTLEVLYSYNEQFF
NA,TRBV15,few,TRBJ2-1,15,TGTGCCACCAGCAGAGCCACTGGGGCTGGGAATGAGCAGTTCTTC,CATSRATGAGNEQFF
TRBD1,TRBV20-1,NA,TRBJ2-7,14,TGCAGTGCTCGTGCACGGACAGGGTCCTACGAGCAGTACTTC,CSARARTGSYEQYF
NA,TRBV12-5,NA,TRBJ2-1,16,TGTGCTAGTGGTTTGGTTGTCGGGGGCCCGGTGGATGAGCAGTTCTTC,CASGLVVGGPVDEQFF
NA,TRBV6-1,NA,TRBJ1-5,14,TGTGCCAGCAGTACAGAAAATAGCAATCAGCCCCAGCATTTT,CASSTENSNQPQHF
TRBD1,TRBV7-9,few,TRBJ2-1,15,TGTGCCAGCAGCGCGGCCCCCGGGACAGTAAATGAGCAGTTCTTC,CASSAAPGTVNEQFF
TRBD2,TRBV11-2,many,TRBJ2-1,14,TGTGCCAGCAGCTTCTCCTTAGCGGGAAATGAGCAGTTCTTC,CASSFSLAGNEQFF
NA,TRBV6-2/TRBV6-3,once,TRBJ2-3,14,TGTGCCAGCAGCCTTCCCGTTAGTACGGGTGCGCAGTATTTT,CASSLPVSTGAQYF